These T cell receptor beta chains were read from a single sample in a study of spatial heterogeneity in lung cancer. TCRdb independently ran MiXCR on the 5' RACE reads; one entry per CDR3 protein. The sample has tens of thousands of distinct CDR3 sequences; 13% are singletons. This specimen was PBMCs, taken at surgery. These receptors all stem from a male donor with early-stage non-small cell lung cancer. Both conserved end residues are part of each CDR3. Each record gives: V gene, CDR3 protein.

TRBV29-1	CSVEGPGLLFGYTF
TRBV6-2/TRBV6-3	CASKFGVRQADEQYF
TRBV7-2	CASSYSGTQETQYF
TRBV3-1	CASSQARGKGTGELFF
TRBV7-2	CASSLYPSGIYNEQFF
TRBV5-1	CASSLTSGRETQYF
TRBV20-1	CSARDRTGVNEQFF
TRBV12-3/TRBV12-4	CASSSESTGNTIYF
TRBV28	CASRGQVEAYEQYF
TRBV7-2	CASSQDIPYEQYF
TRBV27	CASSISGTAGYSNQPQHF
TRBV20-1	CSASPTTGSRNTIYF
TRBV2	CASRLAASTDTQYF
TRBV7-9	CASSFDRDGNTIYF
TRBV19	CASSILAGVGEQFF
TRBV19	CASSVGDIGEKLFF
TRBV7-9	CASSPREPRRDGSYEQYF
TRBV7-6	CASMTRSSYNEQFF
TRBV12-3/TRBV12-4	CASSLETAGFTGELFF
TRBV5-1	CASRTGTGEKLFF
TRBV7-6	CASTLGGRAADEQFF
TRBV5-1	CASSMTDLTEAFF
TRBV27	CASSLTGTRYEQFF
TRBV6-2/TRBV6-3	CASSQPGLAGTDTQYF
TRBV5-1	CASSLASISTDTQYF
TRBV12-3/TRBV12-4	CASSLYDRKYIEAFF
TRBV12-3/TRBV12-4	CASSGLLNTEAFF
TRBV12-3/TRBV12-4	CASGRRSYSGANVLTF
TRBV19	CASGLAGDIRYEQFF
TRBV12-3/TRBV12-4	CASSFPGRGSTEQFF
TRBV12-3/TRBV12-4	CASSFSGRTYEQYF
TRBV7-9	CASSTGTSGSWWNEQYF
TRBV4-3	CASSLRQTTYGYTF
TRBV20-1	CSTDRGSTEAFF
TRBV3-1	CASSPLARTTEAFF
TRBV5-1	CASSLPDGETQYF
TRBV20-1	CSAGTSGSPLHF
TRBV24-1	CATPLTGWYIQYF
TRBV7-3	CASSLGQSYNEQFF
TRBV27	CASSHNEKLFF
TRBV20-1	CSASFPGPYNEQFF
TRBV6-1	CASSVPRDRSEQFF